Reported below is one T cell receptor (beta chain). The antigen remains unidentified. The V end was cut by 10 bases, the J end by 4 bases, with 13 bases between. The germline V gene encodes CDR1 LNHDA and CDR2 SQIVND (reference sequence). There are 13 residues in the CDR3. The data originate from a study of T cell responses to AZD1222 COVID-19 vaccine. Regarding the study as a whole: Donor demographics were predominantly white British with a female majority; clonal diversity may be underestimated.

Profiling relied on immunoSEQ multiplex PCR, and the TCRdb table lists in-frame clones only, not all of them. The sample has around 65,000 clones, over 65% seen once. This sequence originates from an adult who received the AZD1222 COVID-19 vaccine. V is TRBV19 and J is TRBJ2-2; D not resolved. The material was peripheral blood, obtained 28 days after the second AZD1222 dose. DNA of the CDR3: TGTGCCACTGACGTCGGCTCCACCGGGGAGCTGTTTTTT. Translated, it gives CATDVGSTGELFF.